The T cell receptor beta chain under discussion was sequenced for a study of OX40 agonist ivuxolimab in advanced cancers. Study in general: Cohort: about 82% men, mean age about 60, aged roughly 20 to 79. Checkpoint inhibitors had been given previously to roughly 40% of patients.

Libraries were prepared by immunoSEQ multiplex PCR; TCRdb keeps only in-frame clonotypes and omits some of them. This sample has some 50,000 clones, with about four fifths found just once. Looked up from germline, CDR1 is MNHEY and CDR2 is SVGAGI. V was cut by 3 bases and J by 2 bases, with 11 bases left in between. CDR3 size: 15 residues. This sequence was found in an adult with an advanced solid tumor such as melanoma, head and neck, liver or kidney cancer. This specimen consisted of CD4+ or CD8+ T cells sorted from blood, obtained in a trial of the OX40 agonist ivuxolimab. The V gene is TRBV6-5, the J gene TRBJ2-4; D gene ambiguous. CDR3 coding DNA: TGTGCCAGCAGTTATCCCGTTGTAACCAAAAACATTCAGTACTTC. This gives the protein CASSYPVVTKNIQYF.